This section outlines one T cell receptor beta chain sequence together with its context. Its antigen is not identified. This sample was included in a study of somatic mutations in cytotoxic T cells in rheumatoid arthritis. Broader study findings: Patients with rheumatoid arthritis showed a slight underrepresentation of TRBV07, a finding that was never subjected to any adjustment for multiple comparisons.

The data were produced by immunoSEQ multiplex PCR, yet TCRdb's version contains in-frame clones alone and is incomplete. The sample yields approximately 12,000 clones, roughly four fifths seen once. With 3 bases clipped from V and 2 bases from J, the junction kept 4 bases outside the gene matches. CDR3 length: 15 residues. Germline-derived CDR1 and CDR2 are SNHLY and FYNNEI. Sequenced input: CD8+ T cells sorted from blood. The sequence was obtained from an older woman in good health. The chain employs TRBV2 and TRBJ2-7, with 10 bases matching TRBD2. The CDR3 loop reads CASSEGLASTYEQYV. The CDR3 DNA reads as TGTGCCAGCAGTGAGGGACTAGCGAGTACCTACGAGCAGTACGTC.